The clone carrying this TCR beta chain was found many times. The record originates from a study of T-cell reconstitution after alpha-beta-depleted transplantation in children. The CDR3 loop spans 16 amino acids. The library targeted TCRbeta and was prepared with unique molecular identifiers. MiXCR, run by TCRdb on the PCR reads, gives a single entry per CDR3 protein. The sample has 260,000 or so distinct CDR3 sequences; about 11% are singletons. The specimen comprised PBMCs from the stem cell graft donor, sampled from the stem cell graft. This sequence joins TRBV12-1 and TRBJ2-1; the table names TRBD2, a call not compared with the DNA. TRBV12-1 is assigned pseudogene status. This TCR derives from a human donor who donated a stem cell graft to a child with acute lymphoblastic leukemia. CDR3 in amino acids: CASSSKRGGSDNEQFF. For the CDR3, the DNA is TGTGCCAGCAGCTCTAAGCGGGGGGGCAGCGACAATGAGCAGTTCTTC.